One and the same sample provided the 2 T cell receptor beta chains below, sequenced in a study of glioma-infiltrating T cells after dendritic cell vaccination. Time point in this sample: after dendritic cell vaccination, including at tumor progression/relapse. Measured with immunoSEQ multiplex PCR; TCRdb has only the in-frame clones, and not every one. The table includes roughly 100,000 clones, 85% to 90% detected once. The sequences come from blood, collected after dendritic cell vaccination. The receptor source for this set is a human donor with glioblastoma.

The chain couples TRBV18 to TRBJ2-1; no reliable D call. V was cut by 0 bases and J by 6 bases, with 12 bases left in between. CDR3 length equals 15 residues. CDR1 is KGHSH, CDR2 LQKENI, per germline. CDR3 nucleotide sequence: TGTGCCAGCTCACCACCGAGTTTAGCTTCCAATGAGCAGTTCTTC. Protein product: CASSPPSLASNEQFF.

The chain links TRBV5-4 to TRBJ2-2; 9 bases fit TRBD2. Germline V gene data show CDR1 as SGHNT and CDR2 as YYREEE (reference sequence). J gave up 3 bases and V 1 base, and 1 base lay outside the gene matches. The CDR3 totals 15 residues. The CDR3 loop is CASSLPSGDTGELFF. DNA of the CDR3: TGTGCCAGCAGCTTGCCTAGCGGGGACACCGGGGAGCTGTTTTTT.